This is a list of T cell receptor beta chains from one sample in a study of CD4 T cells in relation to SARS-CoV-2 and coronaviruses. These receptors lack a known antigen. TCRdb's copy holds only in-frame clones and misses some; the assay was immunoSEQ multiplex PCR. The sample carries tens of thousands of clones, roughly 76% recorded once. Sequencing was carried out using CD4+ T cells from PBMCs, cultured in vitro. These receptors were obtained from a human donor in good health. Both conserved end residues are part of each CDR3. The order of the fields is clone size, D gene, V gene, J gene, CDR3 protein, CDR3 DNA. A D gene is named only where the DNA matches it firmly. Clone size is shown for a subset of rows, as once, few, many or a class of expanded clone.

-,-,TRBV6-4,TRBJ2-3,CASSDSAGAVDTQYF,TGTGCCAGCAGTGACTCAGCAGGGGCGGTAGATACGCAGTATTTT
-,-,TRBV3-1/TRBV3-2,TRBJ2-2,CASSLVLSGELFF,TGTGCCAGCAGCCTAGTCCTTTCCGGGGAGCTGTTTTTT
few,TRBD1,TRBV27,TRBJ1-1,CASSFRPGQGGFTEAFF,TGTGCCAGCAGTTTCAGGCCGGGACAGGGAGGGTTCACTGAAGCTTTCTTT
-,TRBD1,TRBV25-1,TRBJ1-6,CASSVGTGGNNSPLHF,TGTGCCAGCAGTGTGGGGACAGGGGGGAATAATTCACCCCTCCACTTT
-,-,TRBV5-1,TRBJ2-7,CASSSQFTASYEQYF,TGCGCCAGCAGCTCCCAATTCACGGCCTCCTACGAGCAGTACTTC
-,TRBD2,TRBV10-3,TRBJ2-3,CAISAGLAKDTQYF,TGTGCCATCAGTGCCGGACTAGCAAAAGATACGCAGTATTTT
-,-,TRBV7-2,TRBJ2-3,CASSLMGSDTQYF,TGTGCCAGCAGCTTAATGGGTTCAGATACGCAGTATTTT
few,TRBD2,TRBV27,TRBJ2-1,CASSRLADNEQFF,TGTGCCAGCAGCCGACTAGCGGACAATGAGCAGTTCTTC
-,TRBD2,TRBV5-8,TRBJ2-2,CAIRARGGTGELFF,TGTGCCATCCGGGCCCGGGGGGGCACCGGGGAGCTGTTTTTT
-,-,TRBV18,TRBJ1-1,CASLSDSGNTEAFF,TGTGCCAGCTTATCGGATTCGGGGAACACTGAAGCTTTCTTT
-,TRBD2,TRBV7-9,TRBJ2-1,CASSPPRVRGGYNEQFF,TGTGCCAGCAGCCCGCCCCGGGTGCGGGGGGGATACAATGAGCAGTTCTTC
few,-,TRBV11-2,TRBJ1-3,CASRRMGGKIGNTIYF,TGTGCCAGCAGGCGGATGGGAGGGAAGATTGGAAACACCATATATTTT
-,TRBD2,TRBV14,TRBJ2-5,CASSQGLAGVETQYF,TGTGCCAGCAGCCAGGGACTAGCGGGAGTAGAGACCCAGTACTTC
-,-,TRBV5-8,TRBJ1-5,CASSLGERSNQPQHF,TGTGCCAGCAGCTTGGGAGAGAGAAGCAATCAGCCCCAGCATTTT
few,-,TRBV5-8,TRBJ2-1,CASSGGPYNEQFF,TGTGCCAGCAGCGGAGGACCCTACAATGAGCAGTTCTTC
-,-,TRBV5-3,TRBJ1-1,CARSLAGLPNTEAFF,TGTGCCAGAAGCTTGGCAGGACTGCCGAACACTGAAGCTTTCTTT
-,TRBD1,TRBV9,TRBJ1-3,CASSAQTGHGNTIYF,TGTGCCAGCAGCGCCCAGACAGGGCACGGAAACACCATATATTTT